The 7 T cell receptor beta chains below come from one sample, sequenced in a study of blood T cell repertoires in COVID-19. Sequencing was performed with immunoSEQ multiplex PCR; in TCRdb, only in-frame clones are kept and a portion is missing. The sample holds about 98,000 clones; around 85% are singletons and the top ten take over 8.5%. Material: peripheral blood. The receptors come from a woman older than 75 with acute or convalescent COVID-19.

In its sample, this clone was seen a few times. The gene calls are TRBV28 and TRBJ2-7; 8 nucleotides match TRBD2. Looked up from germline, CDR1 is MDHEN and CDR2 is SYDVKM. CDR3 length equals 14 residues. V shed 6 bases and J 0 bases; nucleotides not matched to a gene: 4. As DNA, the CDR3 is TGTGCCAGCAGGAGAGCGGGGGACTCCTACGAGCAGTACTTC. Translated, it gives CASRRAGDSYEQYF.

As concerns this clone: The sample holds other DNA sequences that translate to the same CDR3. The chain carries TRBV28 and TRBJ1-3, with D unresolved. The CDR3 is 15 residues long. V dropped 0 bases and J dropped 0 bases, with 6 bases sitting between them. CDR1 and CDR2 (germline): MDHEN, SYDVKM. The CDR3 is CASSLWRVSGNTIYF. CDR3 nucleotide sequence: TGTGCCAGCAGTTTATGGCGGGTCTCTGGAAACACCATATATTTT.

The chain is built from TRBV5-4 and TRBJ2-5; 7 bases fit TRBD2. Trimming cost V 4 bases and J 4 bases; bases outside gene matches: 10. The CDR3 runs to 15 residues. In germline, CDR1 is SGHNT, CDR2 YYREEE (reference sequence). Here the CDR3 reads CASSPGTAGRETQYF. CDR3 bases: TGTGCCAGCAGCCCTGGTACAGCGGGACGAGAGACCCAGTACTTC.

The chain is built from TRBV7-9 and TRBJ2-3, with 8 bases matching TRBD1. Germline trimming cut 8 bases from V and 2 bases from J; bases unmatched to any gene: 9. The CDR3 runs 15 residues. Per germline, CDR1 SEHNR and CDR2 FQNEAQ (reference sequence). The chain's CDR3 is CASSSGQADTDTQYF. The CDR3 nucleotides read TGTGCCAGCTCCTCGGGACAGGCCGACACAGATACGCAGTATTTT.

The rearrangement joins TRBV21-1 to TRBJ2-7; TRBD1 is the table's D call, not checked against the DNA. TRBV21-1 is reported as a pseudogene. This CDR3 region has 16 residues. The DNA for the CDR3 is TGTGCCAGCAGCACCCACCTCAGGGGGTCCCCCTACGAGCAGTACTTC. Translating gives CASSTHLRGSPYEQYF.

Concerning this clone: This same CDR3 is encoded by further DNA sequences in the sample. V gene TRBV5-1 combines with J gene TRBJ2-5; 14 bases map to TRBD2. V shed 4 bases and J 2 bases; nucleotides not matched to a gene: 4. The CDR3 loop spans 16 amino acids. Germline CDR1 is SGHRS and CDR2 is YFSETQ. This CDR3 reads CASSPGLAGGQETQYF. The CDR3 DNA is TGCGCCAGCAGCCCAGGACTAGCGGGGGGTCAAGAGACCCAGTACTTC. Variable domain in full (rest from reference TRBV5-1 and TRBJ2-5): KAGVTQTPRYLIKTRGQQVTLSCSPISGHRSVSWYQQTPGQGLQFLFEYFSETQRNKGNFPGRFSGRQFSNSRSEMNVSTLELGDSALYLCASSPGLAGGQETQYFGPGTRLLVL.

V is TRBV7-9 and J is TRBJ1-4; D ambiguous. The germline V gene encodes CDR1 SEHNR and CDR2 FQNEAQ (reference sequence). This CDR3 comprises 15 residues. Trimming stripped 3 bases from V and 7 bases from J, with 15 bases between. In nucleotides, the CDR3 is TGTGCCAGCAGCTTGGGGAGGGCTGGTGGTGAAAAACTGTTTTTT. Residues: CASSLGRAGGEKLFF. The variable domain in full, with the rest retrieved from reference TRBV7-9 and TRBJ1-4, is DTGVSQNPRHKITKRGQNVTFRCDPISEHNRLYWYRQTLGQGPEFLTYFQNEAQLEKSRLLSDRFSAERPKGSFSTLEIQRTEQGDSAMYLCASSLGRAGGEKLFFGSGTQLSVL.